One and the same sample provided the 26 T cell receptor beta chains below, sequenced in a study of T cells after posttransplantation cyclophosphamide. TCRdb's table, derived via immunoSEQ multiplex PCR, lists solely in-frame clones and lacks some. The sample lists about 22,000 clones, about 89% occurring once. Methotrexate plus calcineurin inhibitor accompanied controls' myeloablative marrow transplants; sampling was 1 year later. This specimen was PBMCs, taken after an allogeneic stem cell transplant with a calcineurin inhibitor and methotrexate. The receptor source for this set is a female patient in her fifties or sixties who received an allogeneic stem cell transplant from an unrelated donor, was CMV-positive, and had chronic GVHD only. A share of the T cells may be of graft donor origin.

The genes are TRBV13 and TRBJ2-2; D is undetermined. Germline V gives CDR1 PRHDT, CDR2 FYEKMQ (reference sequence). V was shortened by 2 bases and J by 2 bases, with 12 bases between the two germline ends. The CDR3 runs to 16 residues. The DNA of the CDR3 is TGTGCCAGCAGCTTAAATCTACAGCTTAACACCGGGGAGCTGTTTTTT. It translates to CASSLNLQLNTGELFF.

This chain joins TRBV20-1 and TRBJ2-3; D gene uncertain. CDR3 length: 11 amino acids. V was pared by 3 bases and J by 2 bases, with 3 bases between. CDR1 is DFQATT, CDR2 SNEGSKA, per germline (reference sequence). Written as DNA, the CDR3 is TGCAGTGCTAGGGCCACAGATACGCAGTATTTT. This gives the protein CSARATDTQYF.

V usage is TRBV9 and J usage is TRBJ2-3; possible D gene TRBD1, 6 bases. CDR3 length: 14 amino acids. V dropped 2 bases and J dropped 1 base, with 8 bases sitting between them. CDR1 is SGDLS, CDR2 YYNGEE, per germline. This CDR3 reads CASSVSGGTDTQYF. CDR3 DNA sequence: TGTGCCAGCAGCGTCTCAGGGGGCACAGATACGCAGTATTTT.

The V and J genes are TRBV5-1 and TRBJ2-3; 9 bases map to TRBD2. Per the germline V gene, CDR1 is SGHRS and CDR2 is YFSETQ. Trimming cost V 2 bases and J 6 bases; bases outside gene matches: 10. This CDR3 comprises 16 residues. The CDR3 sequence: CASSFGVAGAGDTQYF. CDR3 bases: TGCGCCAGCAGCTTCGGGGTAGCGGGAGCAGGGGATACGCAGTATTTT.

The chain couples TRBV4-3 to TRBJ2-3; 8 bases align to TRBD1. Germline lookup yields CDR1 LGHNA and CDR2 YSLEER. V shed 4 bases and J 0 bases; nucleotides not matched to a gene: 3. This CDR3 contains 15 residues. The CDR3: CASSRDRGSTDTQYF. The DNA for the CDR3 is TGCGCCAGCAGCCGAGACAGGGGTAGCACAGATACGCAGTATTTT.

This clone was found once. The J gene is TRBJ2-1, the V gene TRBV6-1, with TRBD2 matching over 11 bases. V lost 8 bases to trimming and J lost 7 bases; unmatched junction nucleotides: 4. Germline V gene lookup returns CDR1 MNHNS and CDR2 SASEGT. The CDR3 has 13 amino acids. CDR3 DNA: TGTGCCAGCCCTAGCGGGAGGTCAAATGAGCAGTTCTTC. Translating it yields CASPSGRSNEQFF.

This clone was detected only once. The CDR3 sequence is CASSRWGGTWREQYF. CDR3 sequence (DNA): TGTGCCAGCAGTCGCTGGGGGGGGACATGGCGCGAGCAGTACTTC. The chain is built from TRBV28 and TRBJ2-7; D is perhaps TRBD2 (7 bases). V shed 5 bases and J shed 6 bases, with 20 bases lying between them. CDR1 and CDR2 (germline): MDHEN, SYDVKM. This CDR3 region has 15 residues.

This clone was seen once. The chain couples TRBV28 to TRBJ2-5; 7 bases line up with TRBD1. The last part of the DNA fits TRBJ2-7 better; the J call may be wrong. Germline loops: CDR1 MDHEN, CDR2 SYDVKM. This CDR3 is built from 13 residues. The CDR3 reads CASRTGQVYEQYF. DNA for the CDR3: TGTGCCAGCAGGACCGGACAGGTCTACGAGCAGTACTTC.

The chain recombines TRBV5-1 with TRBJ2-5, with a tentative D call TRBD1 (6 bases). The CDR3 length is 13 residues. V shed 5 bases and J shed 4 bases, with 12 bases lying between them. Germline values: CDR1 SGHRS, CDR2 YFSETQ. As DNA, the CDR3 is TGCGCCAGCAGACCTACAGGGTTAGAGACCCAGTACTTC. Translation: CASRPTGLETQYF.

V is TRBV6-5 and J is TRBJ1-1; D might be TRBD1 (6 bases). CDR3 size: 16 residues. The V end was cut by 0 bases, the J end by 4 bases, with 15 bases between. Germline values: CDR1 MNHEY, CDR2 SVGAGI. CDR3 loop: CASSYSSRGAATEAFF. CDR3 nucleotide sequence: TGTGCCAGCAGTTACTCGTCCCGGGGGGCTGCCACTGAAGCTTTCTTT.

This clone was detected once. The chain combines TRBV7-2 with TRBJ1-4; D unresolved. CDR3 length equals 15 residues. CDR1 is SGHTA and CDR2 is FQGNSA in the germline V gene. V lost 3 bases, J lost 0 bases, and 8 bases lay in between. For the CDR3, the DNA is TGTGCCAGCAGCTTCCGGTTGGCAACTAATGAAAAACTGTTTTTT. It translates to CASSFRLATNEKLFF.

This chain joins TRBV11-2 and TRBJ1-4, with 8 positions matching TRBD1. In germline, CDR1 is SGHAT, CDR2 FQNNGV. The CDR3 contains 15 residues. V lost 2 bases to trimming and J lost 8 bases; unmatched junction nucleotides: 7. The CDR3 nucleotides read TGTGCCAGCAGCTTACGGGGACAGGCCAGGGAAAAACTGTTTTTT. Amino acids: CASSLRGQAREKLFF.

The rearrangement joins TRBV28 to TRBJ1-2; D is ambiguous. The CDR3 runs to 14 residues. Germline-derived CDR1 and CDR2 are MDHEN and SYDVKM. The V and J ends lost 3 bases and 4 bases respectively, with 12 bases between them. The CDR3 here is CASSFAVPSYGYTF. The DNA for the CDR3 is TGTGCCAGCAGTTTTGCAGTTCCCAGCTATGGCTACACCTTC.

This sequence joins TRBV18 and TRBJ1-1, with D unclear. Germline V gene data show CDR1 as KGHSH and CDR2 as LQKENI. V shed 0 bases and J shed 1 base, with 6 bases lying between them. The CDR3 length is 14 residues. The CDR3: CASSPPIANTEAFF. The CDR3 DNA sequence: TGTGCCAGCTCACCACCGATAGCGAACACTGAAGCTTTCTTT.

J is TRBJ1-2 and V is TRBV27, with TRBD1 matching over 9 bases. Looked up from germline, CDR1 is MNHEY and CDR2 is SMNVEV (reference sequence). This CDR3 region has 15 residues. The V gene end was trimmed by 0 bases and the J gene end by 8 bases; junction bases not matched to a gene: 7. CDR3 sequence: CASSLSTGQGGGYTF. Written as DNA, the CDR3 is TGTGCCAGCAGTTTATCGACGGGACAGGGTGGAGGCTACACCTTC.

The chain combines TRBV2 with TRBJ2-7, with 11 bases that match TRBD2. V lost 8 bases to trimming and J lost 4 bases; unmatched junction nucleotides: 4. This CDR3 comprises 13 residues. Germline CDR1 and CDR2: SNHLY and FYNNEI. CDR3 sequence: CASDGTSGYEQYF. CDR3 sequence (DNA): TGTGCCAGCGACGGGACTAGCGGATACGAGCAGTACTTC.

The DNA of the CDR3 is TGCGCCAGCAGCTTGGTTTTTGAAACGAGGGAGCAGTTCTTC. This sequence encodes CASSLVFETREQFF. The chain employs TRBV5-1 and TRBJ2-1; unclear D gene. Germline V gene sequence: CDR1 SGHRS, CDR2 YFSETQ. This CDR3 is built from 14 residues. Between the trimmed V and J ends, which lost 0 bases and 10 bases, there was a span of 14 bases.

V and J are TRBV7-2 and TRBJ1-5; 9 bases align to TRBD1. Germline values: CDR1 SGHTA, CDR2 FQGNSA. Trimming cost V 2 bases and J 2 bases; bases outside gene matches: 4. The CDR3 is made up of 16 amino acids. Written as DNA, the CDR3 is TGTGCCAGCAGCTTAACAGGGGGCGCCGGCAATCAGCCCCAGCATTTT. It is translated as CASSLTGGAGNQPQHF.

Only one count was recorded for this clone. CDR3 loop: CASSGRRLKLFF. Here the CDR3 DNA reads TGTGCCAGCAGCGGAAGGAGGTTAAAACTGTTTTTT. The rearrangement uses TRBV5-6 and TRBJ1-4, with D unclear. Trimming stripped 4 bases from V and 10 bases from J, with 11 bases between. The germline V gene has CDR1 SGHDT and CDR2 YYEEEE. This CDR3 comprises 12 residues.

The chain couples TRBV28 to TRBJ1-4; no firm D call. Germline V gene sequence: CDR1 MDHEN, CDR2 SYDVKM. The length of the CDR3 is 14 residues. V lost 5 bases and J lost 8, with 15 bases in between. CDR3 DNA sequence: TGTGCCAGCAGTCCCGCGGAGATTAGAGAAAAACTGTTTTTT. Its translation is CASSPAEIREKLFF.

The CDR3 DNA sequence: TGTGCCAGCAGTTCCCTAGCGGGACAAGAGACCCAGTACTTC. Translation gives CASSSLAGQETQYF. V gene TRBV27 combines with J gene TRBJ2-5; 9 nucleotides align to TRBD2. Trimming removed 4 bases from V and 2 bases from J; junction bases left unmatched: 2. Germline-derived CDR1 and CDR2 are MNHEY and SMNVEV (reference sequence). This CDR3 is built from 14 residues.

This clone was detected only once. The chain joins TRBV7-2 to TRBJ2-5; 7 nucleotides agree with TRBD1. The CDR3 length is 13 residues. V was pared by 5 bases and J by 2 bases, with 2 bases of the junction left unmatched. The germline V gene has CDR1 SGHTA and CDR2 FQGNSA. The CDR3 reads CASSRGQQETQYF. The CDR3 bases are TGTGCCAGCAGCCGGGGACAGCAAGAGACCCAGTACTTC.

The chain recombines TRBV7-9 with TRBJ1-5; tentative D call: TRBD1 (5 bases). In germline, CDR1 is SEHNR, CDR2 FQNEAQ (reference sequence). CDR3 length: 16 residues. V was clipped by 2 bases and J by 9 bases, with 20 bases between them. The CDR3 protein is CASSLLTVPGAGPQHF. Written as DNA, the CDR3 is TGTGCCAGCAGCTTATTGACAGTACCTGGGGCAGGGCCCCAGCATTTT. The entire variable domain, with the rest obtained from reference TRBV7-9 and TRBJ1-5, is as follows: DTGVSQNPRHKITKRGQNVTFRCDPISEHNRLYWYRQTLGQGPEFLTYFQNEAQLEKSRLLSDRFSAERPKGSFSTLEIQRTEQGDSAMYLCASSLLTVPGAGPQHFGDGTRLSIL.

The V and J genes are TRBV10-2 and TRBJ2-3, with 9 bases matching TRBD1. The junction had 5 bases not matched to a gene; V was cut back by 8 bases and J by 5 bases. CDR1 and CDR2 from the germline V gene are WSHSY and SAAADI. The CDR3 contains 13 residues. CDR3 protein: CASGQGPLDTQYF. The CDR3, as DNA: TGCGCCAGCGGACAGGGGCCTTTAGATACGCAGTATTTT.

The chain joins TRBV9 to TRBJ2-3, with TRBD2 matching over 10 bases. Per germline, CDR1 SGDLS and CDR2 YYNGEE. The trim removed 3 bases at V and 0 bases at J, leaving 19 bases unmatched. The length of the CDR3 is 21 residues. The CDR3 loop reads CASSGEREGRSPPISTDTQYF. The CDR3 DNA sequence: TGTGCCAGCAGCGGAGAGCGGGAGGGTCGTTCCCCACCAATTAGCACAGATACGCAGTATTTT.

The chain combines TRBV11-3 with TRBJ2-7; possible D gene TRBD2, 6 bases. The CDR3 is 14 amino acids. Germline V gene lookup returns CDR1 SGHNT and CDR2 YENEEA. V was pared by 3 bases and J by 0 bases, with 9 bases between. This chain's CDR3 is CASSFSSDSYEQYF. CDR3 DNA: TGTGCCAGCAGCTTTTCTAGCGACTCCTACGAGCAGTACTTC. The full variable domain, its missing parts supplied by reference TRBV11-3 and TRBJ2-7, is EAGVVQSPRYKIIEKKQPVAFWCNPISGHNTLYWYLQNLGQGPELLIRYENEEAVDDSQLPKDRFSAERLKGVDSTLKIQPAELGDSAVYLCASSFSSDSYEQYFGPGTRLTVT.